The 20 T cell receptor beta chains listed next were all sequenced from one sample in a study of T-cell memory formation after mild COVID-19. Using its own MiXCR run on the 5' RACE reads, TCRdb lists one record per CDR3 protein. The repertoire includes around 440,000 distinct CDR3 sequences, 15% to 20% of them detected once, and approximately 13% sits in the top ten. The sequenced sample consisted of PBMCs or a T cell subset sorted from them (not recorded which). Source of these receptors: an adult woman who had mild COVID-19 (a few samples of this study predate the infection). Cell type and time point are not known.

This clonotype has a handful of counts. This sequence joins TRBV12-3 or TRBV12-4 and TRBJ1-6, with D uncertain. This CDR3 comprises 13 residues. Trimming removed 3 bases at V and 8 bases at J, with 8 bases between. The CDR3 loop reads CASSLQAYSPLHF. CDR3 nucleotides: TGTGCCAGCAGTTTGCAGGCATATTCACCCCTCCACTTT.

The chain has TRBV3-1 and TRBJ2-1; 10 nucleotides align to TRBD2. The CDR3 length is 19 residues. Trimming at V came to 4 bases and at J to 1 base, leaving 13 bases not matched to a gene. Per the germline V gene, CDR1 is LGHDT and CDR2 is YNNKEL (reference sequence). The DNA for the CDR3 is TGTGCCAGCAGCCCCCGTACCTTCGGACTAGCGGAATCCTACAATGAGCAGTTCTTC. It specifies CASSPRTFGLAESYNEQFF.

The chain carries TRBV6-2 or TRBV6-3 and TRBJ2-1; no clear D. V gave up 2 bases and J gave up 5 bases, with 10 bases separating them. CDR3 size: 14 residues. Germline CDR1 MNHEY, CDR2 SVGEGT. The CDR3 nucleotides read TGTGCCAGCAGTTACGACGCACCAAACAATGAGCAGTTCTTC. Translating it yields CASSYDAPNNEQFF.

This clonotype was found a few times. This chain uses TRBV25-1 with TRBJ1-2, with 8 bases aligning to TRBD1. The ends lost 3 bases at V and 4 bases at J; junction bases unmatched: 4. Germline V gives CDR1 MGHDK, CDR2 SYGVNS. The CDR3 is 14 amino acids. DNA of the CDR3: TGTGCCAGCAGTGATGAGGGACAGGTCTATGGCTACACCTTC. Protein product: CASSDEGQVYGYTF.

This chain connects TRBV6-5 to TRBJ1-1; D is unclear. This CDR3 is 16 amino acids long. V dropped 7 bases and J dropped 1 base, with 19 bases sitting between them. CDR1 is MNHEY and CDR2 is SVGAGI in the germline V gene. The CDR3 DNA sequence: TGTGCCAGCACCGCTTCTCTTGGGAAGGGGAACACTGAAGCTTTCTTT. Protein sequence: CASTASLGKGNTEAFF.

This clonotype was found a few times. The chain employs TRBV19 and TRBJ2-5, with D uncertain. Germline CDR1 is LNHDA and CDR2 is SQIVND (reference sequence). The length of the CDR3 is 15 residues. V lost 1 base, J lost 4 bases, and 13 bases lay in between. CDR3 nucleotide sequence: TGTGCCAGTAGTATAGTCGACTCCCTGGGAGAGACCCAGTACTTC. Amino acid sequence: CASSIVDSLGETQYF.

The CDR3 reads CASSLVGSGETQYF. In DNA, the CDR3 is TGTGCCAGCAGTTTAGTGGGGAGTGGAGAGACCCAGTACTTC. The chain uses TRBV27 and TRBJ2-5; a possible D gene is TRBD2 (5 bases). The length of the CDR3 is 14 residues. The V end lost 2 bases, the J end lost 4 bases, and 11 bases lay between the germline ends. CDR1 is MNHEY, CDR2 SMNVEV, per germline (reference sequence).

V gene TRBV10-3 combines with J gene TRBJ1-5; D might be TRBD1 (5 bases). CDR1 and CDR2 (germline): ENHRY, SYGVKD. The CDR3 totals 13 residues. V lost 10 bases to trimming and J lost 3 bases, with 13 bases between them. The CDR3 DNA is TGTGCCACCCACCGGGACTACAATCAGCCCCAGCATTTT. The encoded protein is CATHRDYNQPQHF.

This chain joins TRBV4-1 and TRBJ2-7, with 8 bases that match TRBD2. The CDR3 totals 15 residues. The ends lost 4 bases at V and 0 bases at J; junction bases unmatched: 5. In germline, CDR1 is MGHRA, CDR2 YSYEKL. The CDR3 nucleotides are TGCGCCAGCAGCCTACTAGCGGATGCCTCCTACGAGCAGTACTTC. It specifies CASSLLADASYEQYF.

The chain is built from TRBV9 and TRBJ1-1, with D possibly matching TRBD1 (5 bases). Germline V gene data show CDR1 as SGDLS and CDR2 as YYNGEE. The CDR3 contains 13 residues. V was shortened by 5 bases and J by 2 bases, with 10 bases between the two germline ends. CDR3 sequence (DNA): TGTGCCAGCAGTAAAGGGGTTAACACTGAAGCTTTCTTT. It yields the protein CASSKGVNTEAFF.

This sequence joins TRBV6-6 and TRBJ1-2; TRBD1 matches at 9 bases. Germline lookup yields CDR1 MNHNY and CDR2 SVGAGI (reference sequence). The junction had 6 bases not matched to a gene; V was cut back by 8 bases and J by 2 bases. CDR3 size: 14 residues. The CDR3 sequence is CASADRGFNYGYTF. As DNA, the CDR3 is TGTGCCAGCGCGGACAGGGGATTCAACTATGGCTACACCTTC.

Many counts were recorded for this clonotype. The CDR3 DNA sequence: TGTGCCAGCAGTTACGCACAGGGGGTGAACGGGGAGCTGTTTTTT. This codes for CASSYAQGVNGELFF. The J gene is TRBJ2-2, the V gene TRBV6-2 or TRBV6-3, with 8 bases aligning to TRBD1. J lost 7 bases, V lost 2 bases, and 6 bases had no gene match. The CDR3 is 15 residues long. CDR1 and CDR2 from the germline V gene are MNHEY and SVGEGT.

This clonotype was seen a few times. V gene TRBV5-1 combines with J gene TRBJ2-3; 9 positions match TRBD2. V lost 5 bases, J lost 3 bases, and 7 bases stayed unmatched. The CDR3 loop spans 15 amino acids. CDR1 and CDR2 from the germline V gene are SGHRS and YFSETQ. CDR3 DNA: TGCGCCAGCAGTTGGAGCGGGGGGCCTACAGATACGCAGTATTTT. Its protein product is CASSWSGGPTDTQYF.

This clonotype was seen at least ten times. J is TRBJ1-2 and V is TRBV9; no reliable D call. From germline, CDR1 is SGDLS and CDR2 YYNGEE. V was cut by 0 bases and J by 5 bases, with 5 bases left in between. The length of the CDR3 is 12 residues. CDR3 sequence: CASSVDSYGYTF. The CDR3 coding sequence is TGTGCCAGCAGCGTAGACAGTTATGGCTACACCTTC.

The chain links TRBV3-1 to TRBJ2-1; 9 nucleotides match TRBD2. J lost 7 bases, V lost 4 bases, and 8 bases had no gene match. The CDR3 is 15 amino acids. CDR1 is LGHDT and CDR2 is YNNKEL in the germline V gene (reference sequence). The CDR3 sequence is CASSPLAGAWNEQFF. CDR3 DNA: TGTGCCAGCAGCCCCTTAGCGGGAGCGTGGAATGAGCAGTTCTTC.

The chain joins TRBV5-1 to TRBJ2-1; TRBD2 agrees at 8 bases. The CDR3 has 16 residues. The germline gives CDR1 SGHRS, CDR2 YFSETQ. With V trimmed by 4 bases and J by 5 bases, 11 bases remained unmatched. The CDR3 here is CASSPTPRTSHNEQFF. The DNA of the CDR3 is TGCGCCAGCAGCCCGACTCCCAGGACTAGCCACAATGAGCAGTTCTTC.

CDR3: CASSHRGIGELFF. In DNA form, the CDR3 reads TGTGCCAGCAGCCACAGGGGGATCGGGGAGCTGTTTTTT. The gene calls are TRBV13 and TRBJ2-2; the match to TRBD1 covers 8 bases. Germline V CDR1 and CDR2: PRHDT, FYEKMQ (reference sequence). With 5 bases clipped from V and 7 bases from J, the junction kept 3 bases outside the gene matches. The CDR3 runs to 13 residues.

This clonotype was seen a few times. The V gene is TRBV14, the J gene TRBJ2-1; D is unresolved. The CDR3 sequence is 14 residues long. Trimming cost V 2 bases and J 3 bases, with 8 bases left between them. Germline loops: CDR1 SGHDN, CDR2 FVKESK. As DNA, the CDR3 is TGTGCCAGCAGCCAACAGATTGGCTACAATGAGCAGTTCTTC. Translating gives CASSQQIGYNEQFF.

V gene TRBV10-2 combines with J gene TRBJ2-1, with D possibly being TRBD1 (5 bases). The CDR3 length is 14 residues. Trimming took off 8 bases at V and 1 base at J, with 12 bases between the two ends. The V gene's germline CDR1 is WSHSY and CDR2 SAAADI. CDR3 in amino acids: CASGDRRSYNEQFF. Here the CDR3 DNA reads TGCGCCAGCGGCGACAGAAGGTCCTACAATGAGCAGTTCTTC.

The rearrangement uses TRBV19 and TRBJ1-5, with unresolved D. The germline gives CDR1 LNHDA, CDR2 SQIVND (reference sequence). The CDR3 spans 16 residues. Trimming removed 7 bases at V and 5 bases at J, with 21 bases between. CDR3 residues: CASTLEDGSRHQPQHF. CDR3 bases: TGTGCCAGTACCCTCGAGGATGGGAGCAGACATCAGCCCCAGCATTTT.